This entry features one TCR beta chain sequence. This entry comes from a study of cytomegalovirus exposure and HLA in healthy donors. Overall study: In terms of ancestry, the Caucasian-associated cluster contained 81% of the roughly 400 genotyped donors.

The study ran its PCR with 60 Vbeta and 13 Jbeta primers. Assay used: immunoSEQ multiplex PCR; TCRdb lists only in-frame clones, some missing. There are hundreds of thousands of clones in the sample; over 65% occur only once, and 0.63% lies in the top ten. Per germline, CDR1 SGHDN and CDR2 FVKESK. V lost 0 bases, J lost 4 bases, and 11 bases lay in between. The CDR3 loop spans 15 amino acids. The rearrangement uses TRBV14 and TRBJ2-3; possibly TRBD1 for D (5 bases). The TCR was taken from a man between 18 and 29 years old in good health and CMV-seronegative. Sequencing was done on a sample of PBMCs. The CDR3 is CASSQDLRVADTQYF. The DNA for the CDR3 is TGTGCCAGCAGCCAAGACCTCAGGGTGGCAGATACGCAGTATTTT.